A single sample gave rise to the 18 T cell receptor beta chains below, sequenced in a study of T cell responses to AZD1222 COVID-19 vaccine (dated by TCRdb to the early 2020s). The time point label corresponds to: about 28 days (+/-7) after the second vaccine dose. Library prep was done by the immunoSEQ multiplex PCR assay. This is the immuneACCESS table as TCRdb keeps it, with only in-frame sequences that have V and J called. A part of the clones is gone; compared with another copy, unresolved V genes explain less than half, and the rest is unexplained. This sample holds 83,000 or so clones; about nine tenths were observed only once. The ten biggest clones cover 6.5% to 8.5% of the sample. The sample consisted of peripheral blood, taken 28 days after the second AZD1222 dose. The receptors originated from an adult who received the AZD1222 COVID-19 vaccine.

The CDR3 is CASSFPNTEAFF. DNA for the CDR3: TGTGCCAGCAGCTTTCCGAACACTGAAGCTTTCTTT. This chain uses TRBV13 with TRBJ1-1; D gene ambiguous. The CDR3 is made up of 12 amino acids. Trimming pared 3 bases from V and 1 base from J, leaving 3 bases between. CDR1 is PRHDT, CDR2 FYEKMQ, per germline (reference sequence).

The DNA for the CDR3 is TGTGCCAGCAGTCCTAAAAACACCGGGGAGCTGTTTTTT. This sequence encodes CASSPKNTGELFF. The chain employs TRBV12-3 or TRBV12-4 and TRBJ2-2; the D is unclear. V was pared by 5 bases and J by 2 bases, with 6 bases between. The CDR3 extends over 13 amino acids.

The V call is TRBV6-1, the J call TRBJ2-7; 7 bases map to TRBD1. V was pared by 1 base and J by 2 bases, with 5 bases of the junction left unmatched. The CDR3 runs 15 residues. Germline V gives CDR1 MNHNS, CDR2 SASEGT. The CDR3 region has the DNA TGTGCCAGCAGTGAAGAGGGGACAGCTCCCTACGAGCAGTACTTC. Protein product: CASSEEGTAPYEQYF.

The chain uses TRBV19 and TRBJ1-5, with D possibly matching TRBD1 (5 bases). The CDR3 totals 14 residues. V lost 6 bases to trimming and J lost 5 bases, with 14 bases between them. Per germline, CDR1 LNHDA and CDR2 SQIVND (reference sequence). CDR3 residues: CASREGPRHQPQHF. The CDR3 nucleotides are TGTGCCAGTAGGGAGGGACCGCGGCATCAGCCCCAGCATTTT. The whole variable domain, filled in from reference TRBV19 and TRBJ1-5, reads DGGITQSPKYLFRKEGQNVTLSCEQNLNHDAMYWYRQDPGQGLRLIYYSQIVNDFQKGDIAEGYSVSREKKESFPLTVTSAQKNPTAFYLCASREGPRHQPQHFGDGTRLSIL.

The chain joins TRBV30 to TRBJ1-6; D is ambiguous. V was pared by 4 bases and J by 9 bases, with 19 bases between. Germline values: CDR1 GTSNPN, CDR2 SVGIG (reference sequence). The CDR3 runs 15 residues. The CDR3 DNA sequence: TGTGCCTGGAAACTGGACCGGACTTTTGTTTCACCCCTCCACTTT. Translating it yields CAWKLDRTFVSPLHF.

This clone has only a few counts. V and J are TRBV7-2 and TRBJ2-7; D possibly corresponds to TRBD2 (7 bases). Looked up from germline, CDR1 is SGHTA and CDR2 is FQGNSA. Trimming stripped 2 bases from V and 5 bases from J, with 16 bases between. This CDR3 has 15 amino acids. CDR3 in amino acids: CASSLYRGGVNEQYF. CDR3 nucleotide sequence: TGTGCCAGCAGCTTATATCGCGGGGGCGTAAACGAGCAGTACTTC.

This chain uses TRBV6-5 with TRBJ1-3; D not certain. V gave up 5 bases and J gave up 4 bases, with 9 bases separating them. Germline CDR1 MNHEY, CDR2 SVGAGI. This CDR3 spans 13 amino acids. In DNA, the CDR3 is TGTGCCAGCAGTCAGACTTACGGAAACACCATATATTTT. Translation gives CASSQTYGNTIYF.

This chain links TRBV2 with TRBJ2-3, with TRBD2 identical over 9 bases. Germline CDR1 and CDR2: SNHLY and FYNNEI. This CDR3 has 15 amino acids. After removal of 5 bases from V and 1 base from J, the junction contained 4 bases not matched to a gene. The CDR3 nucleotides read TGTGCCAGCAGTTGGGGACTAGCTGGCACAGATACGCAGTATTTT. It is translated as CASSWGLAGTDTQYF.

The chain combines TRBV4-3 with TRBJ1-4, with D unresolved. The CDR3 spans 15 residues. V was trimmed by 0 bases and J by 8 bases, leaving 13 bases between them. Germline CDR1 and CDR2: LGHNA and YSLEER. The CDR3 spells CASSQDRARREKLFF. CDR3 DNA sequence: TGCGCCAGCAGCCAAGATAGGGCCCGTCGGGAAAAACTGTTTTTT.

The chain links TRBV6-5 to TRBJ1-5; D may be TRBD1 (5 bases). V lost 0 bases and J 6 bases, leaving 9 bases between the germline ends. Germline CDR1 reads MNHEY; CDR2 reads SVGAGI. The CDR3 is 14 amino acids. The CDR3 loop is CASSYSPDIQPQHF. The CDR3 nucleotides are TGTGCCAGCAGTTACTCCCCGGACATTCAGCCCCAGCATTTT.

In nucleotides, the CDR3 is TGTGCCAGCAGCCCACCGGGCGGGAGCACGCAGTATTTT. Protein: CASSPPGGSTQYF. The chain uses TRBV3-1 (or the pseudogene TRBV3-2) and TRBJ2-3, with 7 bases lining up with TRBD2. Per the germline V gene, CDR1 is LGHDT and CDR2 is YNNKEL (reference sequence). The CDR3 extends over 13 amino acids. J lost 9 bases, V lost 4 bases, and 7 bases had no gene match.

The CDR3 region is CASSHEGQGPYEQYF. As DNA, the CDR3 is TGCGCCAGCAGCCACGAGGGACAGGGACCCTACGAGCAGTACTTC. The V and J genes are TRBV4-1 and TRBJ2-7; 9 bases align to TRBD1. The CDR3 totals 15 residues. In germline, CDR1 is MGHRA, CDR2 YSYEKL. The trim removed 3 bases at V and 2 bases at J, leaving 5 bases unmatched.

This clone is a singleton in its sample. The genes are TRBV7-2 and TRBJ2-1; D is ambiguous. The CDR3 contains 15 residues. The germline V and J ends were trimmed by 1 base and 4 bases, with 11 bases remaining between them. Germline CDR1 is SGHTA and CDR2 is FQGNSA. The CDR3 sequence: CASSLVGGPYNEQFF. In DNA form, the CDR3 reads TGTGCCAGCAGCTTAGTTGGTGGCCCGTACAATGAGCAGTTCTTC.

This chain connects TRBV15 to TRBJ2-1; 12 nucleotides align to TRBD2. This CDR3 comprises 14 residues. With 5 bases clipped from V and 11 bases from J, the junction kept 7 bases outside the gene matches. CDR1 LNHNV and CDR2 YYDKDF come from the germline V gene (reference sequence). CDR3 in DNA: TGTGCCACCAGCCCCCGGACTAGCGGGGCCAAGCAGTTCTTC. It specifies CATSPRTSGAKQFF.

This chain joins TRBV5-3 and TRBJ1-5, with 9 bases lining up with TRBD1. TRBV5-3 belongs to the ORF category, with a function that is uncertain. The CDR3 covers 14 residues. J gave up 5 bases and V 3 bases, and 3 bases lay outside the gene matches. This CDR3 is CARSSTGGDQPQHF. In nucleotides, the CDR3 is TGTGCCAGAAGCTCGACAGGGGGTGATCAGCCCCAGCATTTT.

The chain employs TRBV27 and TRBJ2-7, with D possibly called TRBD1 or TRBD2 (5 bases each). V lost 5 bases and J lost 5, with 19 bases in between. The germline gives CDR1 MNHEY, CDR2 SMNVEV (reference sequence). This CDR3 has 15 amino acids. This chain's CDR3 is CASSPSSGTLNEQYF. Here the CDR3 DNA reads TGTGCCAGCAGTCCATCCTCCGGGACCTTAAACGAGCAGTACTTC.

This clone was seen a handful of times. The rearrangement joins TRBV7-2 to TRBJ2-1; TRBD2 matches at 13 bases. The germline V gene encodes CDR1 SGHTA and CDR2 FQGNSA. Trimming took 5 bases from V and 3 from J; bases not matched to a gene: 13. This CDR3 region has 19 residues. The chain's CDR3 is CASSPGLAGVPSYYNEQFF. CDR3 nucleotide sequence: TGTGCCAGCAGCCCCGGACTAGCGGGAGTCCCAAGCTACTACAATGAGCAGTTCTTC.

The CDR3 protein is CASRPSGFNEQFF. The CDR3, as DNA: TGCGCCAGCAGACCAAGTGGCTTCAATGAGCAGTTCTTC. This sequence joins TRBV5-1 and TRBJ2-1, with D unclear. The CDR3 consists of 13 residues. The V end lost 5 bases, the J end lost 6 bases, and 12 bases lay between the germline ends. Germline V gene lookup returns CDR1 SGHRS and CDR2 YFSETQ.